This T cell receptor (beta chain) originates from a study of T-cell reconstitution after alpha-beta-depleted transplantation in children. Preparation of the TCRbeta library used unique molecular identifiers. Using its own MiXCR run on the PCR reads, TCRdb lists one record per CDR3 protein. The table records more than 500,000 distinct CDR3 sequences, about 10% of them present only once. Findings of the study overall: Surviving recipient T cells and thymic progenitors underlay high day-60 TCRbeta diversity in some patients. Reported findings indicate that, about two months after transplant, alpha-beta T cells came from several hundred expanded clones, which were derived from non-depleted graft cells.

About this clonotype: Antigen specificity is unknown.

This specimen was PBMCs, mostly from graft donor cells, taken 180 days after TCRalphabeta/CD19-depleted stem cell transplant. The receptor comes from a female patient between 2 and 10 years old who had a stem cell transplant for aplastic anemia, so the T cells may come from the graft donor.

CDR3 region: CASSQQQRIGNEQYF. The CDR3 nucleotides are TGTGCCAGCAGCCAACAGCAGCGGATTGGGAACGAGCAGTACTTC. V is TRBV3-1 and J is TRBJ2-7; D is possibly TRBD2 (5 bases). Germline V CDR1 and CDR2: LGHDT, YNNKEL (reference sequence). CDR3 length: 15 amino acids. V shed 2 bases and J shed 5 bases, with 16 bases lying between them.